These 3 T cell receptor beta chains originate from one sample sequenced in a study of cytomegalovirus exposure and HLA in healthy donors. A multiplex PCR was run with 60 Vbeta primers and 13 Jbeta primers. The repertoire was sequenced with immunoSEQ multiplex PCR; TCRdb's copy has only in-frame clones and lacks some. The sample carries some 130,000 clones, 81% recorded once. Material for sequencing was PBMCs. Receptor source: a man younger than 30 in good health and CMV-seronegative.

Notes on this clone: Other DNA sequences from this sample encode an identical CDR3 as well. The CDR3 DNA follows: TGTGCCAGCAGCGCGGGGGGTAACGGGGAGCTGTTTTTT. Its protein product is CASSAGGNGELFF. The gene calls are TRBV9 and TRBJ2-2; TRBD2 matches at 7 bases. The CDR3 contains 13 residues. J lost 7 bases, V lost 3 bases, and 3 bases had no gene match. Germline assignment: CDR1 SGDLS and CDR2 YYNGEE.

The chain joins TRBV4-3 to TRBJ1-4; D is perhaps TRBD1 (5 bases). Per germline, CDR1 LGHNA and CDR2 YSLEER. The ends were cut back, 4 bases at V and 6 bases at J, with 15 bases in the middle. The CDR3 covers 15 residues. The CDR3 DNA reads as TGCGCCAGCAGCCGGGCGCGGGGGTCAGATGAAAAACTGTTTTTT. Its protein is CASSRARGSDEKLFF.

This chain connects TRBV7-9 to TRBJ1-2; D possibly corresponds to TRBD1 (5 bases). The CDR3 length is 13 residues. Looked up from germline, CDR1 is SEHNR and CDR2 is FQNEAQ (reference sequence). V lost 5 bases and J lost 4, with 11 bases in between. CDR3 loop: CASSLSGFYGYTF. The CDR3 nucleotides read TGTGCCAGCAGCCTGTCAGGGTTCTATGGCTACACCTTC. The complete variable domain, with remaining parts taken from reference TRBV7-9 and TRBJ1-2, reads DTGVSQNPRHKITKRGQNVTFRCDPISEHNRLYWYRQTLGQGPEFLTYFQNEAQLEKSRLLSDRFSAERPKGSFSTLEIQRTEQGDSAMYLCASSLSGFYGYTFGSGTRLTVV.